A single sample is the source of the 18 T cell receptor beta chains below, sequenced in a study of long-term antiretroviral therapy in people with HIV. Researchers report immunoSEQ v3.0 was run at survey level. Method: immunoSEQ multiplex PCR; TCRdb's copy keeps in-frame clones and lacks some. The data hold about 20,000 clones, with 90% observed a single time. This material consisted of unsorted PBMCs, taken approximately 4.5 years before starting antiretroviral therapy. The receptors come from a woman aged 25 to 45 with HIV.

The chain employs TRBV9 and TRBJ1-2; D is unclear. V was pared by 4 bases and J by 0 bases, with 16 bases between. Looked up from germline, CDR1 is SGDLS and CDR2 is YYNGEE. The CDR3 loop spans 16 amino acids. The CDR3 sequence: CASSPHPGATNYGYTF. The DNA of the CDR3 is TGTGCCAGCAGCCCTCATCCTGGAGCCACTAACTATGGCTACACCTTC. The full variable domain, with the rest looked up from reference TRBV9 and TRBJ1-2, is DSGVTQTPKHLITATGQRVTLRCSPRSGDLSVYWYQQSLDQGLQFLIQYYNGEERAKGNILERFSAQQFPDLHSELNLSSLELGDSALYFCASSPHPGATNYGYTFGSGTRLTVV.

The V and J genes are TRBV6-4 and TRBJ1-1, with D perhaps TRBD1 (5 bases). The length of the CDR3 is 13 residues. The V end lost 6 bases, the J end lost 1 base, and 9 bases lay between the germline ends. Germline CDR1 reads MRHNA; CDR2 reads SNTAGT. The CDR3 nucleotides are TGTGCCAGCAGCGAACAGGAGAACACTGAAGCTTTCTTT. Translating it yields CASSEQENTEAFF.

V and J are TRBV13 and TRBJ1-3; the match to TRBD1 covers 7 bases. Germline-derived CDR1 and CDR2 are PRHDT and FYEKMQ (reference sequence). The CDR3 runs to 14 residues. The J segment lost 4 bases and the V segment lost 2 bases, leaving 2 bases of the junction unmatched. As DNA, the CDR3 is TGTGCCAGCAGCTTATGGGACAGAGGAAACACCATATATTTT. This sequence encodes CASSLWDRGNTIYF.

The chain is built from TRBV7-9 and TRBJ2-5, with D unclear. The J call may be in error: the DNA end matches TRBJ2-7 better. The CDR3 is 14 amino acids. Germline CDR1 reads SEHNR; CDR2 reads FQNEAQ (reference sequence). The CDR3 DNA is TGTGCCAGCAGCTTAGTAGAGGAACCCTACGAGCAGTACTTC. Translation gives CASSLVEEPYEQYF.

V is TRBV14 and J is TRBJ2-5; 11 bases map to TRBD1. This CDR3 is built from 17 residues. Trimming took 0 bases from V and 5 from J; bases not matched to a gene: 8. Germline CDR1 SGHDN, CDR2 FVKESK. CDR3 bases: TGTGCCAGCAGCCAAGATTGGACAGGGGGCGCCGGGGAGACCCAGTACTTC. Translation: CASSQDWTGGAGETQYF.

In nucleotides, the CDR3 is TGTGCCAGCAGCAAAGGTGGGACAGGGTTTACGAACACTGAAGCTTTCTTT. Translating gives CASSKGGTGFTNTEAFF. The chain carries TRBV2 and TRBJ1-1, with 9 bases identical to TRBD1. CDR1 and CDR2 from the germline V gene are SNHLY and FYNNEI. The CDR3 runs 17 residues. V was clipped by 6 bases and J by 1 base; unmatched bases: 12.

The chain has TRBV4-1 and TRBJ2-3, with D unclear. Trimming removed 1 base from V and 0 bases from J, with 14 bases in between. From germline, CDR1 is MGHRA and CDR2 YSYEKL. CDR3 size: 17 residues. The DNA for the CDR3 is TGCGCCAGCAGCCAAGTACGGCTATCCGCTAGCACAGATACGCAGTATTTT. It codes for CASSQVRLSASTDTQYF.

J is TRBJ2-7 and V is TRBV6-6; D uncertain. Germline V gene lookup returns CDR1 MNHNY and CDR2 SVGAGI (reference sequence). Trimming removed 7 bases at V and 0 bases at J, with 16 bases between. The CDR3 has 15 residues. The CDR3 DNA reads as TGTGCCAGCAATAATGGGGTATCAAGCTCCTACGAGCAGTACTTC. Amino acid sequence: CASNNGVSSSYEQYF.

In its sample, this clone ranks as medium-sized. The chain joins TRBV10-3 to TRBJ2-7, with D perhaps TRBD2 (5 bases). The CDR3 consists of 10 residues. Per germline, CDR1 ENHRY and CDR2 SYGVKD. Trimming stripped 10 bases from V and 1 base from J, with 5 bases between. CDR3 protein: CATGSYEQYF. The CDR3 DNA follows: TGTGCCACGGGGTCCTACGAGCAGTACTTC.

This clone occurred once. CDR3 coding DNA: TGCGCCAGCAGCTCAGGGACCATACTGAACACCGGGGAGCTGTTTTTT. Translating gives CASSSGTILNTGELFF. The chain recombines TRBV5-1 with TRBJ2-2, with D perhaps matching TRBD1 or TRBD2 (5 bases each). Germline V CDR1 and CDR2: SGHRS, YFSETQ. The CDR3 extends over 16 amino acids. Trimming stripped 3 bases from V and 1 base from J, with 13 bases between.

The chain is built from TRBV18 and TRBJ1-1; 8 nucleotides match TRBD1. The germline V gene has CDR1 KGHSH and CDR2 LQKENI. V dropped 3 bases and J dropped 4; count of bases not matched to a gene: 7. This CDR3 spans 15 amino acids. The CDR3 region has the DNA TGTGCCAGCTCACCGTCAGGGGGCGCGGGCACTGAAGCTTTCTTT. This gives the protein CASSPSGGAGTEAFF.

This clone was counted a few times. The V gene is TRBV6-5, the J gene TRBJ1-6; TRBD1 aligns across 9 bases. V lost 0 bases and J lost 5; bases outside the gene matches: 2. CDR3 size: 16 residues. The germline gives CDR1 MNHEY, CDR2 SVGAGI. Written as DNA, the CDR3 is TGTGCCAGCAGTTACTCGGGACAGGGAGATAATTCACCCCTCCACTTT. This codes for CASSYSGQGDNSPLHF.

The count of this clone is one. The chain uses TRBV7-8 and TRBJ1-5, with TRBD1 identical over 11 bases. This CDR3 is built from 18 residues. From germline, CDR1 is SGHVS and CDR2 FQNEAQ. J lost 0 bases, V lost 6 bases, and 10 bases had no gene match. The CDR3 DNA reads TGTGCCAGCAGTCCCGTTGGACAGGGGGCGTATAGCAATCAGCCCCAGCATTTT. This codes for CASSPVGQGAYSNQPQHF.

This chain connects TRBV9 to TRBJ2-5; perhaps D is TRBD1 or TRBD2 (5 bases each). CDR1 SGDLS and CDR2 YYNGEE come from the germline V gene. CDR3 length equals 15 residues. V was cut by 4 bases and J by 5 bases, with 18 bases left in between. In DNA, the CDR3 is TGTGCCAGCAGCCTCGGGACCCTCGAAGTTGAGACCCAGTACTTC. It codes for CASSLGTLEVETQYF.

This clone showed up just a few times. CDR3 DNA sequence: TGCGCCAGCAGCCAAAGGCGGGGAATGGCTCATGAGCAGTTCTTC. Its translation: CASSQRRGMAHEQFF. The chain recombines TRBV4-1 with TRBJ2-1, with D perhaps TRBD2 (6 bases). Germline CDR1 MGHRA, CDR2 YSYEKL. The length of the CDR3 is 15 residues. Between the trimmed V and J ends, which lost 2 bases and 8 bases, there was a span of 16 bases.

By sample share, this clone is medium-sized. This chain connects TRBV9 to TRBJ2-7, with D possibly being TRBD1 or TRBD2 (5 bases each). The CDR3 is 14 residues long. V was trimmed by 4 bases and J by 1 base, leaving 12 bases between them. Looked up from germline, CDR1 is SGDLS and CDR2 is YYNGEE. The CDR3 DNA follows: TGTGCCAGCAGCTCCACCGGGACGTCCTACGAGCAGTACTTC. This sequence encodes CASSSTGTSYEQYF.

In DNA, the CDR3 is TGTGCCAGCAGCCTCTCCCCAGGGAGGGAGCAGTACTTC. This translates into CASSLSPGREQYF. The chain is built from TRBV7-9 and TRBJ2-7; D is possibly TRBD2 (6 bases). Germline values: CDR1 SEHNR, CDR2 FQNEAQ (reference sequence). The CDR3 is made up of 13 amino acids. The V end was cut by 5 bases, the J end by 7 bases, with 15 bases between.

The rearrangement links TRBV19 to TRBJ1-5; 9 bases line up with TRBD1. The J segment lost 2 bases and the V segment lost 6 bases, leaving 5 bases of the junction unmatched. The CDR3 totals 15 residues. Germline CDR1 and CDR2: LNHDA and SQIVND (reference sequence). The CDR3 here is CASRHRDRGNQPQHF. As DNA, the CDR3 is TGTGCCAGTAGGCACCGGGACAGGGGCAATCAGCCCCAGCATTTT.